The clone carrying this T cell receptor beta chain was seen repeatedly, ten times or more. Its antigen remains unidentified. The sample comes from a study of T cells after yellow fever vaccination. General study results and limits: Clonotype sharing between CD4 and CD8 compartments was small. There was a possibility that FACS-sorted repertoires contained abundant clonotypes contaminating from the bulk population.

TCRdb reprocessed the 5' RACE reads via MiXCR and lists one record per CDR3 protein. The sample yields around 250,000 distinct CDR3 sequences, 5.2% seen once. The germline V gene has CDR1 MNHEY and CDR2 SVGEGT. Trimming took 2 bases from V and 8 from J, leaving 16 bases between them. The CDR3 totals 16 residues. The TCR originated in a man younger than 30 who received the YFV17D yellow fever vaccine. The input for sequencing was CD4+ T cells sorted from PBMCs, taken on the day of the yellow fever booster vaccination. The J gene is TRBJ1-6, the V gene TRBV6-2 or TRBV6-3; perhaps TRBD1 as D (6 bases). CDR3 coding DNA: TGTGCCAGCAGTTACAACGAACAGGGATGGGATTCACCCCTCCACTTT. This encodes CASSYNEQGWDSPLHF.